The T cell receptor beta chain under discussion was sequenced for a study of blood T cell repertoires in COVID-19. Overall study: T cells, B-cell-depleted T cells, or PBMCs supplied cDNA or gDNA.

Germline V gene sequence: CDR1 SGHAT, CDR2 FQNNGV. Trimming took off 7 bases at V and 4 bases at J, with 11 bases between the two ends. The CDR3 contains 13 residues. Profiling relied on immunoSEQ multiplex PCR, and the TCRdb table lists in-frame clones only, not all of them. The sample includes about 110,000 clones, approximately 80% seen only once; the top ten take about 4%. The gene calls are TRBV11-2 and TRBJ1-3; maybe TRBD1 (5 bases). This TCR was sampled from a woman in her 70s with acute or convalescent COVID-19. Sequencing used peripheral blood. The CDR3 DNA reads TGTGCCAGCACCTCCGACAGAGGAAACACCATATATTTT. The encoded protein is CASTSDRGNTIYF.